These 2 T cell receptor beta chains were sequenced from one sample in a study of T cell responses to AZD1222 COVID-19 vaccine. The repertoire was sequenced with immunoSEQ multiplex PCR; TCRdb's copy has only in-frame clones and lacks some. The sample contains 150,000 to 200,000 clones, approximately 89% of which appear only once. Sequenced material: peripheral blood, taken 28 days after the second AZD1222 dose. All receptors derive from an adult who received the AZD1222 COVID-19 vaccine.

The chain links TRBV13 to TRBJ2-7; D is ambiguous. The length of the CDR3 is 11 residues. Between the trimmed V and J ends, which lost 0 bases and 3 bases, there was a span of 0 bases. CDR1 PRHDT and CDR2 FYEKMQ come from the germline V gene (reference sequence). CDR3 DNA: TGTGCCAGCAGCTTAGGCTACGAGCAGTACTTC. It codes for CASSLGYEQYF. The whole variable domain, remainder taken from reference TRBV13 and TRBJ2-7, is AAGVIQSPRHLIKEKRETATLKCYPIPRHDTVYWYQQGPGQDPQFLISFYEKMQSDKGSIPDRFSAQQFSDYHSELNMSSLELGDSALYFCASSLGYEQYFGPGTRLTVT.

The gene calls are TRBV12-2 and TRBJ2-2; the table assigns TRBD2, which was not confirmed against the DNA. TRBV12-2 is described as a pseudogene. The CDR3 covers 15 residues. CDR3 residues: CASRLVGRRAGELFF. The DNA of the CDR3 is TGTGCAAGTCGCTTAGTGGGGAGGCGGGCCGGGGAGCTGTTTTTT.